This is a list of T cell receptor beta chains from one sample in a study of regulatory T cells in long-lasting Graves disease. TCRdb reprocessed the multiplex PCR reads with MiXCR, giving one entry per CDR3 protein. The sample yields roughly 500,000 distinct CDR3 sequences, 22% seen once. Material: peripheral blood mononuclear cells (PBMCs), obtained when the disease was refractory, from a patient treated with antithyroid drugs. Source of these receptors: a female donor with Graves disease. Both conserved end residues are part of each CDR3. D genes are given only for firm matches. For some rows the clone size is stated as once, few or many, or as a class when expanded; others skip it.

>TRBJ1-3|TRBV7-2|TRBD1|-
TGTGCCAGCAGCCTAACAGGGGTATCGGGAAACACCGTATATTTT
CASSLTGVSGNTVYF
>TRBJ2-4|TRBV7-2|TRBD2|few
TGTGCCAGCAGCTTAGAGGGAACGGGGGGGAGGGGTCAGTACTTC
CASSLEGTGGRGQYF
>TRBJ1-2|TRBV6-4|TRBD1|few
TGTGCCAGCAGCGAGGACAGGGTCGGGGGCTACACCTTC
CASSEDRVGGYTF
>TRBJ1-5|TRBV28|TRBD1|many
TGTGCCAGCAGTTTCCCGACAGGGGAAGTGAGCAATCAGCCCCAGCATTTT
CASSFPTGEVSNQPQHF
>TRBJ1-2|TRBV6-1|-|many
TGTGCCAGCATCCAAGAAGCCCCAGGACACTATGGCTACACCTTC
CASIQEAPGHYGYTF
>TRBJ2-7|TRBV11-3|-|many
TGTGCCAGCAGCTTAGACGGGGACTCCTACGAGCAGTACTTC
CASSLDGDSYEQYF
>TRBJ2-7|TRBV6-5|-|many
TGTGCCAGCAGTTACCAGGGACTCCCACAGGGCGAGCAGTACTTC
CASSYQGLPQGEQYF
>TRBJ2-2|TRBV12-3/TRBV12-4|-|-
TGTGCCAGCAGTTTCTGGGGGGGCGGCGGGGAGCTGTTTTTT
CASSFWGGGGELFF
>TRBJ1-2|TRBV27|-|few
TGTGCCAGCAGTTTATCGGGATTTAACTATAGCTACACCTTC
CASSLSGFNYSYTF
>TRBJ2-5|TRBV30|-|once
TGTGCCTGGAGTGGGCTAGCGCGTGGCGAGACCCAGTACTTC
CAWSGLARGETQYF
>TRBJ2-7|TRBV6-2/TRBV6-3|-|many
TGTGCCAGCAGTTATAACCAGGGAAACTTCTACGAGCAGTACTTC
CASSYNQGNFYEQYF
>TRBJ1-1|TRBV12-3/TRBV12-4|-|many
TGTGCCAGCACCCCACCCCGGGATAACACTGAAGCTTTCTTT
CASTPPRDNTEAFF
>TRBJ1-4|TRBV6-1|-|many
TGTGCCAGTTGCGCCAGGAGGGAAAAACTGTTTTTT
CASCARREKLFF
>TRBJ2-2|TRBV2|TRBD2|many
TGTGCCACCGGGACTAGCGGGGGGAACACCGGGGAGCTGTTTTTT
CATGTSGGNTGELFF
>TRBJ1-2|TRBV12-3/TRBV12-4|-|many
TGTGCCAGCACCCCCCGCGGCGGAGCGAGGAACTATGGCTACACCTTC
CASTPRGGARNYGYTF
>TRBJ2-7|TRBV5-1|TRBD1|-
TGCGCCAGCAGCTTGCGTTCCCAGGGGGCCGGCGAGCAGTACTTC
CASSLRSQGAGEQYF
>TRBJ2-7|TRBV24-1|-|few
TGTGCCACCGGAGACATCTACGAGCAGTACTTC
CATGDIYEQYF
>TRBJ2-3|TRBV7-9|-|few
TGTGCCAGCAGCTTAATGCAGGACACAGATACGCAGTATTTT
CASSLMQDTDTQYF
>TRBJ2-3|TRBV9|-|-
TGTGCCAGCAGCGTAGATGAAATGACGCAGTATTTT
CASSVDEMTQYF
>TRBJ2-5|TRBV7-3|-|-
TGTGCCAGCAGCCCACAGGGAAGGGTCGGAGAGACCCAGTACTTC
CASSPQGRVGETQYF
>TRBJ1-2|TRBV28|-|many
TGTGCCAGCAGTTTACCCCCGGGAGAGGGAAGCGGCTACACCTTC
CASSLPPGEGSGYTF
>TRBJ1-4|TRBV27|-|many
TGTGCCAGCAGTACCCTACCGGGACCCAACGAGGCTAATGAAAAACTGTTTTTT
CASSTLPGPNEANEKLFF
>TRBJ1-1|TRBV19|TRBD1|-
TGTGCCAGTAGTATACGGGGGACAGGGGGGAACACTGAAGCTTTCTTT
CASSIRGTGGNTEAFF
>TRBJ1-2|TRBV5-6|-|few
TGTGCCAGCAGCTTGGCCGGAGGGACGGGCGGCTACACCTTC
CASSLAGGTGGYTF
>TRBJ1-2|TRBV28|TRBD1|many
TGTGCCAGCAGTTTATCCAGGGCAGGGGGGGGCTACACCTTC
CASSLSRAGGGYTF
>TRBJ1-1|TRBV6-5|-|many
TGTGCCAGCAGTTATGGGCGAACACGGGCTGAAGCTTTCTTT
CASSYGRTRAEAFF
>TRBJ1-2|TRBV5-1|-|many
TGTGCCAGCAGTCCGCCGACAGATAACTATGGCTACACCTTC
CASSPPTDNYGYTF
>TRBJ1-1|TRBV2|-|few
TGTGCCAGCAGTGAAGCAGGGGTTCTGGGCACTGAAGCTTTCTTT
CASSEAGVLGTEAFF
>TRBJ1-1|TRBV7-6|-|-
TGTGCCAGCAGCCCAAGACCGAAGACGAACACTGAAGCTTTCTTT
CASSPRPKTNTEAFF
>TRBJ1-1|TRBV19|-|-
TGTGCCAGTAGTATGAGTCGGGAGAACACTGAAGCTTTCTTT
CASSMSRENTEAFF
>TRBJ1-5|TRBV19|-|-
TGTGCCAGTAGGCTTTATAGCAATCAGCCCCAGCATTTT
CASRLYSNQPQHF
>TRBJ2-7|TRBV6-1|-|few
TGTGCCAGCAGTAACGACAGGGGAGGGGTATACGAGCAGTACTTC
CASSNDRGGVYEQYF